This T cell receptor beta chain was identified during a study of blood T cells in healthy people across ages. A remark on this clonotype: As yet, its antigen is unknown.

The sample providers were healthy Caucasian people from Russia, aged about 6 to 100. Next came a second PCR, run for roughly 6 to 11 cycles, which used a sample-barcoded 5' primer along with a J-beta primer mix. TCRdb reprocessed the 5' RACE reads with MiXCR, giving one entry per CDR3 protein. The table includes roughly 1.4 million distinct CDR3 sequences, approximately 59% detected once. V lost 5 bases, J lost 3 bases, and 8 bases stayed unmatched. Germline assignment: CDR1 MNHNS and CDR2 SASEGT. CDR3 length equals 16 residues. Overall study results and limits: Diversity of TCR beta correlated strongly with naive T cell percentage.

Sequencing was performed on blood. The sequence was obtained from a man aged 18 to 29 in good health. V and J are TRBV6-1 and TRBJ2-3, with 10 bases fitting TRBD1. CDR3 in amino acids: CASSPHTGQGTDTQYF. Here the CDR3 DNA reads TGTGCCAGCAGTCCCCACACGGGACAGGGGACAGATACGCAGTATTTT.